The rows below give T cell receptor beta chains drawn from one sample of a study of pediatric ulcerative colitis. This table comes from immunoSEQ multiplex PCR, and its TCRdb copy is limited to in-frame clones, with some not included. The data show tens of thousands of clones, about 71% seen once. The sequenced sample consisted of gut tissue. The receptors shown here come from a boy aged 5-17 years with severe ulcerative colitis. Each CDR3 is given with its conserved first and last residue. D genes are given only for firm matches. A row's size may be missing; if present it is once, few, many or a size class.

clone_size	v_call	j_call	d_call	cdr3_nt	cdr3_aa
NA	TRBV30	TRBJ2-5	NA	TGTGCCTGGAGCATACTAGTTGCGACCCAGTACTTC	CAWSILVATQYF
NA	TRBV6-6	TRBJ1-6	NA	TGTGCCAGCAGCCGGGGATATTCACCCCTCCACTTT	CASSRGYSPLHF
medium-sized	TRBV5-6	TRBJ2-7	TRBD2	TGTGCCAGCAGCTTGAGACTAGCGGGCAGCCTCGAGCAGTACTTC	CASSLRLAGSLEQYF
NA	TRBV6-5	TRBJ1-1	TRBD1	TGTGCCAGCAGCCCAGGGACAGGGCCGATCACTGAAGCTTTCTTT	CASSPGTGPITEAFF
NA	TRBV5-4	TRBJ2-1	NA	TGTGCCAGCAGCTTGGATCCGGATCCAAACAATGAGCAGTTCTTC	CASSLDPDPNNEQFF
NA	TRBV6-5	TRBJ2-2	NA	TGTGCCAGCAGTGCAGGGAGGACCGGGGAGCTGTTTTTT	CASSAGRTGELFF
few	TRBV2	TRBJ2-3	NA	TGTGCCAGCAGCCTCCCCTTAGCGGAACACTCAGATACGCAGTATTTT	CASSLPLAEHSDTQYF
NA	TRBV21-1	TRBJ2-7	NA	TGTGCCAGCAGCAAAGTTTCTAGCGGGGGGTCCTACGAGCAGTACTTC	CASSKVSSGGSYEQYF
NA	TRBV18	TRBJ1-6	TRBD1	TGTGCCAGCTCAGAAACCTTTGACAGGGGTAAATCACCCCTCCACTTT	CASSETFDRGKSPLHF
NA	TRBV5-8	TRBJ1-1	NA	TGTGCCAGCAGGTACCGGGGGAGCGGAGCTTTCTTT	CASRYRGSGAFF
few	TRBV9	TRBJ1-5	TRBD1	TGTGCCAGCAGCCTCGAGGGGGCGGCCAATCAGCCCCAGCATTTT	CASSLEGAANQPQHF
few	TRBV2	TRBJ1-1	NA	TGTGCCAGCAGTCTCGGCCAGGTGGGAACTGAAGCTTTCTTT	CASSLGQVGTEAFF
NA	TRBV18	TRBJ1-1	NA	TGTGCCAGCTCACCCCCCAGGACCATGAACACTGAAGCTTTCTTT	CASSPPRTMNTEAFF
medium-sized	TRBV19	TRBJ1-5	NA	TGTGCCAGTAGCGCGGGTCAGCCCCAGCATTTT	CASSAGQPQHF
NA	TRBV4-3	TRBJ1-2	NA	TGCGCCAGCAGCCAAGGGGCGACAGCGGGGGATGGCTACACCTTC	CASSQGATAGDGYTF
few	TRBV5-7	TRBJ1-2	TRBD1	TGTGCCAGCAGCTTGACCTTAACAGGGGTCGGTGGCTACACCTTC	CASSLTLTGVGGYTF
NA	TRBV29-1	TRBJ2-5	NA	TGCAGCGTTGCTAGGGGGTTGGTAGAGACCCAGTACTTC	CSVARGLVETQYF
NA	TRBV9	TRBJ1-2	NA	TGTGCCAGCAGCGTAGTCGCTTGGCGGGTCCGAGCTAACTATGGCTACACCTTC	CASSVVAWRVRANYGYTF
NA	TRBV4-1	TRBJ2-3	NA	TGCGCCAGCAGCCCCTTGGGGGGCGGCACAGATACGCAGTATTTT	CASSPLGGGTDTQYF
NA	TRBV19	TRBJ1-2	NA	TGTGCCAGTAGGTCAGGGTACGGCTACACCTTC	CASRSGYGYTF